These T cell receptor beta chains were read from a single sample in a study of blood T cell repertoires in COVID-19. Generated by immunoSEQ multiplex PCR, the TCRdb table keeps only in-frame clones and is missing some. The sample has some 71,000 clones, under 90% seen once; the top ten hold about an eighth. Sequencing used peripheral blood. Receptors originate from a man aged 45-65 years with COVID-19, enrolled during active disease. Both conserved end residues are part of each CDR3. D genes are given only for firm matches. The listing skips clone size in some rows; elsewhere it reads once, few, many or a size class.

clone size	D gene	V gene	J gene	CDR3 protein	CDR3 DNA
.	TRBD2	TRBV5-1	TRBJ2-5	CASSLLSGGGETQYF	TGCGCCAGCAGCTTGTTGAGCGGGGGGGGAGAGACCCAGTACTTC
.	.	TRBV28	TRBJ1-3	CASSLPTGMGNTIYF	TGTGCCAGCAGTTTACCCACAGGGATGGGAAACACCATATATTTT
.	TRBD1	TRBV4-2	TRBJ2-3	CASSQVLGQGSDTQYF	TGTGCCAGCAGCCAGGTTCTTGGACAGGGTTCAGATACGCAGTATTTT
.	TRBD1	TRBV19	TRBJ1-2	CASSPRTGSEGYTF	TGTGCCAGTAGTCCGAGGACAGGTTCTGAGGGCTACACCTTC
once	.	TRBV5-1	TRBJ2-7	CASSWDFGYEQYF	TGCGCCAGCAGCTGGGACTTCGGCTACGAGCAGTACTTC
.	.	TRBV30	TRBJ1-2	CAWRQGGGYTF	TGTGCCTGGCGGCAGGGAGGTGGCTACACCTTC
.	TRBD1	TRBV9	TRBJ1-2	CASSEKDRSYGYTF	TGTGCCAGCAGTGAAAAGGACAGGAGCTATGGCTACACCTTC
few	TRBD2	TRBV6-1	TRBJ2-2	CASSGQAGGRTGELFF	TGTGCCAGCAGTGGTCAAGCGGGGGGGCGGACCGGGGAGCTGTTTTTT
once	.	TRBV7-2	TRBJ2-5	CASSLAPTGYQETQYF	TGTGCCAGCAGCTTAGCACCCACAGGGTATCAAGAGACCCAGTACTTC
.	.	TRBV27	TRBJ2-7	CASSTVSPNEQYF	TGTGCCAGCAGTACCGTTAGCCCGAACGAGCAGTACTTC
few	TRBD1	TRBV28	TRBJ1-6	CASRTGQDDSPLHF	TGTGCCAGCAGAACGGGACAGGATGATTCACCCCTCCACTTT
.	TRBD1	TRBV30	TRBJ1-1	CAWMTGLNTEAFF	TGTGCCTGGATGACAGGGTTGAACACTGAAGCTTTCTTT
.	TRBD1	TRBV7-9	TRBJ2-1	CASRRPGTGPSGEQFF	TGTGCCAGCAGGCGTCCCGGGACAGGGCCATCGGGTGAGCAGTTCTTC
.	TRBD2	TRBV5-4	TRBJ2-5	CASSQGLAGGEETQYF	TGTGCCAGCAGCCAGGGACTAGCGGGGGGGGAAGAGACCCAGTACTTC
.	.	TRBV29-1	TRBJ1-3	CSVVVNSGNTIYF	TGCAGCGTTGTCGTAAACTCTGGAAACACCATATATTTT
.	.	TRBV5-5	TRBJ2-7	CASSSSGTPGLYEQYF	TGTGCCAGCAGCTCGTCCGGGACACCGGGCCTCTACGAGCAGTACTTC
.	TRBD2	TRBV7-6	TRBJ2-5	CASSRGTSGGTYQETQYF	TGTGCCAGCAGCCGAGGGACTAGCGGGGGGACGTACCAAGAGACCCAGTACTTC
once	.	TRBV7-9	TRBJ1-2	CATLRGGRNGYTF	TGTGCCACCTTGAGGGGGGGAAGGAATGGCTACACCTTC
.	TRBD2	TRBV4-2	TRBJ2-7	CASSQDEASGLYEQYF	TGTGCCAGCAGCCAAGATGAGGCTAGCGGGCTCTACGAGCAGTACTTC
.	.	TRBV9	TRBJ2-3	CASSGTPLWTDTQYF	TGTGCCAGCAGCGGCACTCCCTTGTGGACAGATACGCAGTATTTT
.	.	TRBV9	TRBJ2-3	CASSPPTGGRPTDTQYF	TGTGCCAGCAGCCCACCCACCGGGGGAAGGCCCACAGATACGCAGTATTTT
.	TRBD2	TRBV14	TRBJ2-3	CASSQLSGGADTQYF	TGTGCCAGCAGCCAACTCAGCGGGGGGGCGGATACGCAGTATTTT
.	TRBD1	TRBV24-1	TRBJ2-5	CATSDATGGGETQYF	TGTGCCACCAGTGATGCAACAGGGGGCGGAGAGACCCAGTACTTC
.	.	TRBV28	TRBJ1-2	CASSFRGSYGYTF	TGTGCCAGCAGTTTTAGGGGGAGCTATGGCTACACCTTC
.	.	TRBV13	TRBJ2-5	CASSLYWSGETQYF	TGTGCCAGCAGCTTATATTGGTCGGGGGAGACCCAGTACTTC
.	TRBD1	TRBV4-1	TRBJ2-1	CASSQVTPGQGFTEQFF	TGCGCCAGCAGCCAAGTTACACCGGGACAGGGGTTTACTGAGCAGTTCTTC
.	.	TRBV7-7	TRBJ2-5	CASSLSGQETQYF	TGTGCTAGCAGCTTGAGCGGTCAAGAGACCCAGTACTTC
.	TRBD1	TRBV30	TRBJ2-3	CAFSRGLTDTQYF	TGTGCCTTCTCAAGGGGGCTGACAGATACGCAGTATTTT